The present entry profiles one T cell receptor (beta chain) with its context. Method: immunoSEQ multiplex PCR; TCRdb's copy keeps in-frame clones and lacks some. The sample consists of some 200,000 clones, approximately 95% of them appearing once. These data belong to a study of control samples from healthy donors and cancer patients. CDR1 and CDR2 from the germline V gene are LNHDA and SQIVND (reference sequence). The CDR3 is made up of 17 amino acids. Trimming removed 7 bases at V and 5 bases at J, with 24 bases between. The source is a man between 18 and 35 years old in good health. The rearrangement links TRBV19 to TRBJ1-5; the D is unclear. Sequenced input: blood. CDR3 sequence reads: CASTQSIGGRADQPQHF. CDR3 sequence (DNA): TGTGCCAGTACCCAATCGATAGGAGGAAGGGCCGATCAGCCCCAGCATTTT.